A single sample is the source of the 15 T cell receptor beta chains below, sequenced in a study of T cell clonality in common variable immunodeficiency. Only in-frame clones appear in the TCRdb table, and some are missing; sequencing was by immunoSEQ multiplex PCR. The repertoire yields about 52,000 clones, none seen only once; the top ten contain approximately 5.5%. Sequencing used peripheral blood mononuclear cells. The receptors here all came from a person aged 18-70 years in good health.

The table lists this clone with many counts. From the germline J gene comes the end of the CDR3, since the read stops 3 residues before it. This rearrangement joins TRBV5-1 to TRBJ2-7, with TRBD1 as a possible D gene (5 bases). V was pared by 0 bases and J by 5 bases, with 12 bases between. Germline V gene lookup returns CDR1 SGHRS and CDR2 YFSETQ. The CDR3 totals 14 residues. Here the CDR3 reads CASSLESGNHEQYF. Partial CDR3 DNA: TGCGCCAGCAGCTTGGAGTCAGGGAACCACGAG.

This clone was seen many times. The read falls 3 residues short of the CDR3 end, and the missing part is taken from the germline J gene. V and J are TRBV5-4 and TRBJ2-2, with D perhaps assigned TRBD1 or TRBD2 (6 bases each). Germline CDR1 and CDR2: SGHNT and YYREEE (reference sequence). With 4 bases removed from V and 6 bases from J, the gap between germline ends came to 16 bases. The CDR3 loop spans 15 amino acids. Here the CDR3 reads CASSVGGGSPGELFF. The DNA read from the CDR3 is TGTGCCAGCAGCGTTGGAGGGGGATCCCCCGGGGAG. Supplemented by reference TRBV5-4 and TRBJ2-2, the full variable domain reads ETGVTQSPTHLIKTRGQQVTLRCSSQSGHNTVSWYQQALGQGPQFIFQYYREEENGRGNFPPRFSGLQFPNYSSELNVNALELDDSALYLCASSVGGGSPGELFFGEGSRLTVL.

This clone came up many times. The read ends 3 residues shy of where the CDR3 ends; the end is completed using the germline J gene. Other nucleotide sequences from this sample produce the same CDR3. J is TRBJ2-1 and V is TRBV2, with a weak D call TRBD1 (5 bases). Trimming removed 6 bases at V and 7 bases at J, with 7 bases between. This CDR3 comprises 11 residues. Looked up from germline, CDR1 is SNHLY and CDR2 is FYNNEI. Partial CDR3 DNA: TGTGCCAGCAGAGGGGTGAATGAG. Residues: CASRGVNE. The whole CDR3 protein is CASRGVNEQFF.

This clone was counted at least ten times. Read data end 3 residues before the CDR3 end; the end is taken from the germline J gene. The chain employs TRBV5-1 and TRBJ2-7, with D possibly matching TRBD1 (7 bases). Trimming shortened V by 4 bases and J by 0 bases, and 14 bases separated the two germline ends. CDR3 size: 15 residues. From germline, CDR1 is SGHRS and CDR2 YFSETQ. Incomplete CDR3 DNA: TGCGCCAGCAGCCGAAGGGGGGACAGCTCCTACGAG. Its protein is CASSRRGDSSYE. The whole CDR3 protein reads CASSRRGDSSYEQYF.

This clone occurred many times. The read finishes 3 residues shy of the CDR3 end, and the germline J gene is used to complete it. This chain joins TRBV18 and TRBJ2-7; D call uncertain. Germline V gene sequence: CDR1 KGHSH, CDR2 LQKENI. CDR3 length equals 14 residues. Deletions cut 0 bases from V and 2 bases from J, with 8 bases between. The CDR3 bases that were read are TGTGCCAGCTCACCACCAGGGTTGACCTACGAG. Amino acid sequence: CASSPPGLTYE. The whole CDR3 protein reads CASSPPGLTYEQYF.

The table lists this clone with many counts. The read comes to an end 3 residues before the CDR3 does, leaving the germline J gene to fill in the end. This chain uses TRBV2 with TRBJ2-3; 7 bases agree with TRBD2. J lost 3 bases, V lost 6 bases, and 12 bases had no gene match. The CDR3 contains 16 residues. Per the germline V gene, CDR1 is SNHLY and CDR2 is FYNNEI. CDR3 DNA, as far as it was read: TGTGCCAGCAGGACCCTACCCGGGGGGAAAACAGATACG. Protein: CASRTLPGGKTDT. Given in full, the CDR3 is CASRTLPGGKTDTQYF. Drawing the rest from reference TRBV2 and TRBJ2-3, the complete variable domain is EPEVTQTPSHQVTQMGQEVILRCVPISNHLYFYWYRQILGQKVEFLVSFYNNEISEKSEIFDDQFSVERPDGSNFTLKIRSTKLEDSAMYFCASRTLPGGKTDTQYFGPGTRLTVL.

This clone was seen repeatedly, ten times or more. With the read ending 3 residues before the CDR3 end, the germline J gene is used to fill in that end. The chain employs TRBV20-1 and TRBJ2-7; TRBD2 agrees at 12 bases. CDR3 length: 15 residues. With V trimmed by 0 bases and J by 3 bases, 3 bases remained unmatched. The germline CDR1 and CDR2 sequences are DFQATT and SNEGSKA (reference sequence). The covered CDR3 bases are TGCAGTGCTAGAGATCTAGCGGGAGGGTACTACGAG. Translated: CSARDLAGGYYE. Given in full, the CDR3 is CSARDLAGGYYEQYF.

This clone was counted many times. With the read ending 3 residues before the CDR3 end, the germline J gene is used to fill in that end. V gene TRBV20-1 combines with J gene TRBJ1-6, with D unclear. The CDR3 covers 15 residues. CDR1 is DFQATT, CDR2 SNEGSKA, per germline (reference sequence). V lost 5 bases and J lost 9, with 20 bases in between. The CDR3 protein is CSARRAGREGSPLHF. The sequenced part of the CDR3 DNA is TGCAGTGCTCGCCGCGCGGGGAGGGAAGGTTCACCC.

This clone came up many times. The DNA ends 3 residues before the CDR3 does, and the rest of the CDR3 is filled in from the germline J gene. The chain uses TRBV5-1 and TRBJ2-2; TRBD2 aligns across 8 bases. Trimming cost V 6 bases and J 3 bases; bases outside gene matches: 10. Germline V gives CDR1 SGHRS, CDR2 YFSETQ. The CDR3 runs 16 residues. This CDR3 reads CASTGGAGSDTGELFF. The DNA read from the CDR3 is TGCGCCAGCACCGGGGGGGCAGGGAGCGACACCGGGGAG.

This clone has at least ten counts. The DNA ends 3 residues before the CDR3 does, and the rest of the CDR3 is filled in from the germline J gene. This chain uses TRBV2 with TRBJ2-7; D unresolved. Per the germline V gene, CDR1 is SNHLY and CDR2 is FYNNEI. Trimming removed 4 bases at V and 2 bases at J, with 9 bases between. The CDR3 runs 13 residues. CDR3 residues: CASSVEQTYEQYF. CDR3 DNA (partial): TGTGCCAGCAGTGTAGAGCAAACCTACGAG.

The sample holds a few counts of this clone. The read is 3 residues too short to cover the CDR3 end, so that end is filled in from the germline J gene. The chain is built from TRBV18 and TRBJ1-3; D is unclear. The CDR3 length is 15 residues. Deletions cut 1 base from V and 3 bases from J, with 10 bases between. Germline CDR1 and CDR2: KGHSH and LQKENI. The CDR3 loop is CASSPRASLGNTIYF. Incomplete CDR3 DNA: TGTGCCAGCTCACCACGGGCGAGTCTTGGAAACACC.

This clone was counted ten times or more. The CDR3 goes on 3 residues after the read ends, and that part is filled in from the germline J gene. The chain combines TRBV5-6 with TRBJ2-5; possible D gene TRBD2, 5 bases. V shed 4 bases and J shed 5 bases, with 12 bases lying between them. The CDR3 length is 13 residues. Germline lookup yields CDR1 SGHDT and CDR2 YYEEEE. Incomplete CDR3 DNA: TGTGCCAGCAGCCGGAAGCGCGGGGAGACC. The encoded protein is CASSRKRGET. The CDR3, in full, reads CASSRKRGETQYF.

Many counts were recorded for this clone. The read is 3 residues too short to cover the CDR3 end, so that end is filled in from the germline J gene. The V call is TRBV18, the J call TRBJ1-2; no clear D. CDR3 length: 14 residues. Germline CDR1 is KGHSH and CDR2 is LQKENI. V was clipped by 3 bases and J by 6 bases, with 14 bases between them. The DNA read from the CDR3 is TGTGCCAGCTCACCCAAAATAGTTACTAATGGC. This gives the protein CASSPKIVTNG. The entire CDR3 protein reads CASSPKIVTNGYTF.

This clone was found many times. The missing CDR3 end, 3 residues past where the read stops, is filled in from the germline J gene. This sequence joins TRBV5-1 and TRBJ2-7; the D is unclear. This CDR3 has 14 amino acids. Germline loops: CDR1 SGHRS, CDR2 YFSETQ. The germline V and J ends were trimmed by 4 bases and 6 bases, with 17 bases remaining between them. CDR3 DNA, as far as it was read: TGCGCCAGCAGCCTGGACCCAAAGAACTCCGAG. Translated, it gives CASSLDPKNSE. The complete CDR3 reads CASSLDPKNSEQYF.

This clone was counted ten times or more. The sequenced part of the CDR3 DNA is TGTGCCAGCAGACCTAGCGGGAGCGAGGAG. This sequence encodes CASRPSGSEE. The whole CDR3 sequence is CASRPSGSEELFF. The chain recombines TRBV28 with TRBJ2-2, with 10 bases lining up with TRBD2. Sequencing ends 3 residues short of the CDR3 end; the germline J gene provides the rest. The CDR3 contains 13 residues. Germline values: CDR1 MDHEN, CDR2 SYDVKM. The V segment lost 6 bases and the J segment 10 bases; nucleotides outside the gene matches: 5.